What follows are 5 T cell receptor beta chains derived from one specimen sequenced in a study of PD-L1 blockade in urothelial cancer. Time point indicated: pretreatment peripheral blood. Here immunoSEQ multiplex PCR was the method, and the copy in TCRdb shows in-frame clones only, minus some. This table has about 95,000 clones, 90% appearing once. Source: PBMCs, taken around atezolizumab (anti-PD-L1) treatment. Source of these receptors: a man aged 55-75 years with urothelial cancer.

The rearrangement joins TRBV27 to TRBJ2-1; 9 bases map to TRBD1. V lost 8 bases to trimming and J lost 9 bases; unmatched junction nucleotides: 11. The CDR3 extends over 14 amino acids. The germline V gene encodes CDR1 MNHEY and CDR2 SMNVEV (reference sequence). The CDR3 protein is CASWSGTGLGEQFF. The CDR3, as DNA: TGTGCCAGCTGGTCCGGGACAGGGTTGGGTGAGCAGTTCTTC.

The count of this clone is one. The CDR3 nucleotides read TGTGCCAGCAGCTTAATGTTGGGCGCTGAGCAGTTCTTC. Its translation: CASSLMLGAEQFF. This rearrangement joins TRBV7-3 to TRBJ2-1, with D unclear. This CDR3 region has 13 residues. Germline V gene lookup returns CDR1 SGHTA and CDR2 FQGTGA. Trimming shortened V by 1 base and J by 9 bases, and 10 bases separated the two germline ends. Looking up the rest from reference TRBV7-3 and TRBJ2-1 gives the full variable domain: GAGVSQTPSNKVTEKGKYVELRCDPISGHTALYWYRQSLGQGPEFLIYFQGTGAADDSGLPNDRFFAVRPEGSVSTLKIQRTERGDSAVYLCASSLMLGAEQFFGPGTRLTVL.

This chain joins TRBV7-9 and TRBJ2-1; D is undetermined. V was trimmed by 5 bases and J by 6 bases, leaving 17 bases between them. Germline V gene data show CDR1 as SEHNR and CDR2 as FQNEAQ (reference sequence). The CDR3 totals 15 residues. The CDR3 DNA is TGTGCCAGCAGCCCCCCCCCGCGGTACGGCAATGAGCAGTTCTTC. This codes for CASSPPPRYGNEQFF.

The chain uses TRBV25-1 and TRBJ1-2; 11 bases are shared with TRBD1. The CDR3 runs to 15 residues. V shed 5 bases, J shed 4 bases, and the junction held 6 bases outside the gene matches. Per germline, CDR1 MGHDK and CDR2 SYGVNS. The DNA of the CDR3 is TGTGCCAGCAGTTATCCGGGACAGGGGGTCTATGGCTACACCTTC. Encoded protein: CASSYPGQGVYGYTF.

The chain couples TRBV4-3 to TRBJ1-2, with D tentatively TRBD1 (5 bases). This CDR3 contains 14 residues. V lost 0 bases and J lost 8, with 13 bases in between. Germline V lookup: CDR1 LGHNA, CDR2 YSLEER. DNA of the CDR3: TGCGCCAGCAGCCAAGATGCAGGGCGTGGGGGCTACACCTTC. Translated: CASSQDAGRGGYTF.